These 7 T cell receptor beta chains originate from one sample sequenced in a study of T cell repertoires in cytomegalovirus infection (dated by TCRdb to between 2018 and 2021). This specimen's treatment or condition label, interpreted: in vitro stimulation with specific CMV peptide epitopes to enrich CMV-specific T cells. Sequencing instrument: Illumina HiSeq 1500. TCRdb reanalyzed the raw reads on its own, using fastp at Q25 for trimming and MiXCR for clone calling, and kept in-frame beta chains. Each CDR3 protein appears once, grouped with its most common genes and DNA. The sample data list approximately 990,000 distinct CDR3 sequences, and 25% to 40% of these were observed just once. The leading ten clones occupy under 15% of the sample. These receptors are not linked to any known antigen. This sample comprised cultured CD8+ T cells from PBMCs, obtained from culture after CMV antigen stimulation. The source of these receptors is a human donor in good health (CMV status not recorded). Some clones in this sample may be carry-over from other donors' samples.

This clonotype has more than one count but fewer than ten. The genes are TRBV28 and TRBJ1-1; 7 bases agree with TRBD1. This CDR3 is built from 14 residues. Germline lookup yields CDR1 MDHEN and CDR2 SYDVKM. Germline trimming cut 6 bases from V and 1 base from J; bases unmatched to any gene: 5. This chain's CDR3 is CASSDRDRNTEAFF. Written as DNA, the CDR3 is TGTGCCAGCAGCGACAGGGACCGGAACACTGAAGCTTTCTTT.

The chain is built from TRBV4-1 and TRBJ2-1; the D gene is possibly TRBD1 (5 bases). The germline V gene encodes CDR1 MGHRA and CDR2 YSYEKL. V was cut by 1 base and J by 6 bases, with 10 bases left in between. This CDR3 has 14 amino acids. The chain's CDR3 is CASSQVGDSNEQFF. The CDR3 DNA reads TGCGCCAGCAGCCAAGTAGGAGACAGCAATGAGCAGTTCTTC.

This clonotype was observed many times. J is TRBJ2-2 and V is TRBV6-1; no clear D gene. Per the germline V gene, CDR1 is MNHNS and CDR2 is SASEGT. The germline V and J ends were trimmed by 0 bases and 8 bases, with 13 bases remaining between them. The CDR3 sequence is 15 residues long. CDR3 DNA: TGTGCCAGCAGTGAAGCTGGCCTCCCCGTGGGGGAGCTGTTTTTT. Translated: CASSEAGLPVGELFF.

The chain employs TRBV6-5 and TRBJ2-3; 8 bases agree with TRBD2. This CDR3 is 17 amino acids long. Trimming at V came to 0 bases and at J to 2 bases, leaving 7 bases not matched to a gene. CDR1 MNHEY and CDR2 SVGAGI come from the germline V gene. For the CDR3, the DNA is TGTGCCAGCAGTTACTCGGTTGACGGGGGGGACACAGATACGCAGTATTTT. Translation gives CASSYSVDGGDTDTQYF.

This clonotype was seen at least ten times. V is TRBV20-1 and J is TRBJ1-2; 7 bases map to TRBD1. CDR1 and CDR2 from the germline V gene are DFQATT and SNEGSKA (reference sequence). There are 14 residues in the CDR3. The V and J ends lost 2 bases and 5 bases, in that order; junction bases with no gene match: 8. The CDR3 protein is CSARTHGQDYGYTF. As DNA, the CDR3 is TGCAGTGCTAGAACTCACGGACAGGATTATGGCTACACCTTC.

This clonotype has more than one count but fewer than ten. The J gene is TRBJ1-1, the V gene TRBV7-9; TRBD1 aligns across 8 bases. V lost 6 bases to trimming and J lost 0 bases; unmatched junction nucleotides: 6. Germline V gives CDR1 SEHNR, CDR2 FQNEAQ (reference sequence). The CDR3 sequence is 15 residues long. CDR3 nucleotides: TGTGCCAGCAGTCGGGACAGGTTCATGAACACTGAAGCTTTCTTT. As protein: CASSRDRFMNTEAFF.

V and J are TRBV9 and TRBJ1-1; weak D call: TRBD1 (5 bases). V was pared by 9 bases and J by 0 bases, with 18 bases between. The CDR3 totals 15 residues. Germline lookup yields CDR1 SGDLS and CDR2 YYNGEE. CDR3 region: CATSVPMGVNTEAFF. CDR3 sequence (DNA): TGTGCCACTAGCGTACCCATGGGGGTGAACACTGAAGCTTTCTTT.